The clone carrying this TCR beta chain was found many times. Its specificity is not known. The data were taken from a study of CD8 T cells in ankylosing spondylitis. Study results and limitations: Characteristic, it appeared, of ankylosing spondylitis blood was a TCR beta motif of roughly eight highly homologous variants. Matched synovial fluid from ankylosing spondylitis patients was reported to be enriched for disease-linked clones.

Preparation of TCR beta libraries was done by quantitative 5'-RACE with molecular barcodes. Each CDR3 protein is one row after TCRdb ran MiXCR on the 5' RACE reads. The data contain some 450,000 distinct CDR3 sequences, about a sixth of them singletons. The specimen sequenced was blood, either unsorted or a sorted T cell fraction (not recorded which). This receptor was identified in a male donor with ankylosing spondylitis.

The CDR3 spells CASTSGSSYNEQFF. The CDR3, as DNA: TGCGCCAGCACTAGCGGGAGCTCCTACAATGAGCAGTTCTTC. The rearrangement links TRBV5-1 to TRBJ2-1; TRBD2 aligns across 10 bases. The V gene end was trimmed by 6 bases and the J gene end by 0 bases; junction bases not matched to a gene: 0. This CDR3 comprises 14 residues. Germline CDR1 reads SGHRS; CDR2 reads YFSETQ. Full variable domain (remainder filled in from reference TRBV5-1 and TRBJ2-1): KAGVTQTPRYLIKTRGQQVTLSCSPISGHRSVSWYQQTPGQGLQFLFEYFSETQRNKGNFPGRFSGRQFSNSRSEMNVSTLELGDSALYLCASTSGSSYNEQFFGPGTRLTVL.